Sequencing of this T cell receptor beta chain was carried out in a study of glioma-infiltrating T cells after dendritic cell vaccination. The wider study: Between about 2003 and 2013, patients got autologous tumor lysate-pulsed dendritic cell vaccines.

Assay used: immunoSEQ multiplex PCR; TCRdb lists only in-frame clones, some missing. The sample holds about 99,000 clones, approximately 80% seen once. Germline lookup yields CDR1 GTSNPN and CDR2 SVGIG (reference sequence). The CDR3 consists of 16 residues. Trimming pared 5 bases from V and 9 bases from J, leaving 28 bases between. This sample's time point: after dendritic cell vaccination, including at tumor progression/relapse. Isocitrate dehydrogenase mutation was absent in all glioblastoma patients. PBMC sampling occurred before vaccination, two weeks after the third dose, and at progression. The sequencing here drew on blood, taken after dendritic cell vaccination. The gene calls are TRBV30 and TRBJ1-1; tentative D call: TRBD1 (5 bases). The TCR comes from a human donor with glioblastoma. Here the CDR3 DNA reads TGTGCCTGGGCCCGTTTTGTCAGGGCGGTCCCACCGAAAGCTTTCTTT. Protein product: CAWARFVRAVPPKAFF.